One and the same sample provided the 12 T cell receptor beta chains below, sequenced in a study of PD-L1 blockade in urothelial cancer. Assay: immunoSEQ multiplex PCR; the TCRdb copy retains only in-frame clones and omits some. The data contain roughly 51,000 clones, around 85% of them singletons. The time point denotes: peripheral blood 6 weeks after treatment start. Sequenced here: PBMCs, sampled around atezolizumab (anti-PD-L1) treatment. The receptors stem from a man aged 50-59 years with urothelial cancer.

The CDR3 DNA reads TGTGCCACCAGCAGAGATGGGACAGGGGGCGTCCTGGGCAATGAGCAGTTCTTC. It translates to CATSRDGTGGVLGNEQFF. V and J are TRBV15 and TRBJ2-1, with TRBD1 identical over 12 bases. Germline V gene sequence: CDR1 LNHNV, CDR2 YYDKDF (reference sequence). CDR3 length equals 18 residues. V dropped 0 bases and J dropped 6; count of bases not matched to a gene: 9.

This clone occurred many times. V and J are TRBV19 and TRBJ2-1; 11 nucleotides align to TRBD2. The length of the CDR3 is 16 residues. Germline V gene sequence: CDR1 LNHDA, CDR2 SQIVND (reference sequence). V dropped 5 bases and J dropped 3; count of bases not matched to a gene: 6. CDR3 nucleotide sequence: TGTGCCAGTAGTGAGCTAGCGGGGGGCCACTACAATGAGCAGTTCTTC. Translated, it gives CASSELAGGHYNEQFF.

CDR3 in DNA: TGCGCCAGCCGGGGCGGGGCTCTCCTAGATACGCAGTATTTT. It encodes CASRGGALLDTQYF. The chain has TRBV5-1 and TRBJ2-3; the D gene is possibly TRBD2 (6 bases). The V end lost 7 bases, the J end lost 5 bases, and 17 bases lay between the germline ends. The CDR3 runs 14 residues. CDR1 SGHRS and CDR2 YFSETQ come from the germline V gene.

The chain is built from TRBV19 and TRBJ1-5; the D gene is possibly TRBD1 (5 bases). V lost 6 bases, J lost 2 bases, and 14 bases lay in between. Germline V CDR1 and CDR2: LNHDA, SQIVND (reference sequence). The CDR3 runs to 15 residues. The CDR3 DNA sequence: TGTGCCAGTAGCCCAATCTTAGGGGGCAATCAGCCCCAGCATTTT. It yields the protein CASSPILGGNQPQHF.

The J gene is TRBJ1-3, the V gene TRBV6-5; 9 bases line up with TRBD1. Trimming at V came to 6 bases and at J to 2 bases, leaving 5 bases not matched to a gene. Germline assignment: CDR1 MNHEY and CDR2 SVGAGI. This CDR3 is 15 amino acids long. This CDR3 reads CASSRRQGAGNTIYF. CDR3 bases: TGTGCCAGCAGCAGGAGACAGGGGGCTGGAAACACCATATATTTT.

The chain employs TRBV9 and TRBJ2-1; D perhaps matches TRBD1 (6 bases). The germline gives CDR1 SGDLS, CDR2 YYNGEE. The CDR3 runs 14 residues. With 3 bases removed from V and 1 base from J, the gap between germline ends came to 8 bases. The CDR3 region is CASSGTGSYNEQFF. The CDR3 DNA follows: TGTGCCAGCAGCGGTACAGGGTCCTACAATGAGCAGTTCTTC.

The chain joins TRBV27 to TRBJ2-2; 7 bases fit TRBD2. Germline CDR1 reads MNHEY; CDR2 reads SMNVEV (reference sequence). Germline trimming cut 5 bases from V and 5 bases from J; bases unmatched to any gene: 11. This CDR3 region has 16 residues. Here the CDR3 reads CASSQTSGGRTGELFF. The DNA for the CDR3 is TGTGCCAGCAGTCAAACTTCGGGGGGAAGGACCGGGGAGCTGTTTTTT.

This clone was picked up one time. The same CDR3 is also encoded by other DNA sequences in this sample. The CDR3 DNA reads as TGCGCCAGCCGGGACAGGGGGTACACTGAAGCTTTCTTT. It specifies CASRDRGYTEAFF. The rearrangement links TRBV10-2 to TRBJ1-1, with 11 nucleotides matching TRBD1. Germline CDR1 and CDR2: WSHSY and SAAADI. CDR3 length equals 13 residues. Germline trimming cut 8 bases from V and 3 bases from J; bases unmatched to any gene: 2.

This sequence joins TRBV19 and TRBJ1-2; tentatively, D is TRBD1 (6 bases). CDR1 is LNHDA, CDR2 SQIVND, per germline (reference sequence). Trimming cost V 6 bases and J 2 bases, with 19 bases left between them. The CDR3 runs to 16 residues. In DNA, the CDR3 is TGTGCCAGTAGCCTGCCCGGGACACCACAAAACTATGGCTACACCTTC. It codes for CASSLPGTPQNYGYTF.

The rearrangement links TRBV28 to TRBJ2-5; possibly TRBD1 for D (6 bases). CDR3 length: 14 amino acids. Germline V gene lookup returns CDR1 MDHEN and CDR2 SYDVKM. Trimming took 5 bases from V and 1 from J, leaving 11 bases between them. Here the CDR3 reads CASSQYRVQETQYF. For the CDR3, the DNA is TGTGCCAGCAGTCAATACAGGGTCCAAGAGACCCAGTACTTC.

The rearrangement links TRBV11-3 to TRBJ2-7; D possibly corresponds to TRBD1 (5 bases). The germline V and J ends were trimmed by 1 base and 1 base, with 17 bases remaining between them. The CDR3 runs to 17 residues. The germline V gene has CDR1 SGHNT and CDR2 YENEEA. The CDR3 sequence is CASSLGFVQAVSYEQYF. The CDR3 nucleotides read TGTGCCAGCAGCTTAGGGTTTGTACAGGCGGTGTCCTACGAGCAGTACTTC.

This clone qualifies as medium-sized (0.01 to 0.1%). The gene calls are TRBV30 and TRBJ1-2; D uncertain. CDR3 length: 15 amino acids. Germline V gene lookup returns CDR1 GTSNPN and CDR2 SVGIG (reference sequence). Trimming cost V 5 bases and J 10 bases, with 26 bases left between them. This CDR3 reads CAWAMEAALLEDYTF. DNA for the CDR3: TGTGCCTGGGCGATGGAGGCTGCCCTTTTGGAGGACTACACCTTC.